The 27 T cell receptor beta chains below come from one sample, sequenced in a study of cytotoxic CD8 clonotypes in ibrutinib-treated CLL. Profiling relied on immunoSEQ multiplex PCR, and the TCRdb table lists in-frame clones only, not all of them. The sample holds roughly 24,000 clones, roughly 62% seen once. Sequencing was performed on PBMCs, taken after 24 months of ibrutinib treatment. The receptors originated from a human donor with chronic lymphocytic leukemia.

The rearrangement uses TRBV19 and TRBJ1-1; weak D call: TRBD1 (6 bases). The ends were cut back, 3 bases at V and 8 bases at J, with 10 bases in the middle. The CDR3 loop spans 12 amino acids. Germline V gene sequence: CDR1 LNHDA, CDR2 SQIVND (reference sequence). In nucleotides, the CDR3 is TGTGCCAGTAGTATTATTGACAGGGAAGCTTTCTTT. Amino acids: CASSIIDREAFF.

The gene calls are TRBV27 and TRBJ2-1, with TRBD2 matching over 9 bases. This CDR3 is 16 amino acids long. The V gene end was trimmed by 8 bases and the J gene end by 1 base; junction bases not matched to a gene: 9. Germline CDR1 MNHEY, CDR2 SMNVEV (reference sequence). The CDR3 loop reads CASRRGGGRSYNEQFF. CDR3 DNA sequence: TGTGCCAGCCGGCGGGGGGGCGGGAGGTCCTACAATGAGCAGTTCTTC.

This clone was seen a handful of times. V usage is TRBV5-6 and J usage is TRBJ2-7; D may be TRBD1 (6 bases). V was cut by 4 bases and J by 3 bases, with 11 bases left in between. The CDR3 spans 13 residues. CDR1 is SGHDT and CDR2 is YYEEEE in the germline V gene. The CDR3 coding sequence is TGTGCCAGCAGCCTCTCAGGGGACTACGAGCAGTACTTC. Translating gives CASSLSGDYEQYF.

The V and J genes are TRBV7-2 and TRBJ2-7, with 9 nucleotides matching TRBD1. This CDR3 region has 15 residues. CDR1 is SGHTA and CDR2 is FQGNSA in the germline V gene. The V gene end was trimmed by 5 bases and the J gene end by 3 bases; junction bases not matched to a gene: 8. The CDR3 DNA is TGTGCCAGCAGCAGGCCCCCGGGACAGGGCTACGAGCAGTACTTC. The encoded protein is CASSRPPGQGYEQYF.

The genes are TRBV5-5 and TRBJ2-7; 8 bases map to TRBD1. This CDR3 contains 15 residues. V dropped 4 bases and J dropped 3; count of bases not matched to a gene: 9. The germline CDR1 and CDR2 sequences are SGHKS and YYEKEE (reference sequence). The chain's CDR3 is CASSPTAGQVYEQYF. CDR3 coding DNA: TGTGCCAGCAGCCCAACCGCGGGACAGGTCTACGAGCAGTACTTC.

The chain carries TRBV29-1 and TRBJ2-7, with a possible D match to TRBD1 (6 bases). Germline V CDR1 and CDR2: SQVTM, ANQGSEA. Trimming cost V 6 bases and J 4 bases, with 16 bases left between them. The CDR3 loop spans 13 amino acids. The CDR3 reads CSVPGVRGYEQYF. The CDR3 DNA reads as TGCAGCGTCCCAGGGGTTAGGGGATACGAGCAGTACTTC.

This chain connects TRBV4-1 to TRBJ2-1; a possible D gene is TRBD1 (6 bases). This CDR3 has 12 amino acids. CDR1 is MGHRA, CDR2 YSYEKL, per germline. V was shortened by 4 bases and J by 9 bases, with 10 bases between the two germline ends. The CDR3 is CASSPQGSEQFF. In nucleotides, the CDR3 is TGCGCCAGCAGCCCACAGGGTTCTGAGCAGTTCTTC.

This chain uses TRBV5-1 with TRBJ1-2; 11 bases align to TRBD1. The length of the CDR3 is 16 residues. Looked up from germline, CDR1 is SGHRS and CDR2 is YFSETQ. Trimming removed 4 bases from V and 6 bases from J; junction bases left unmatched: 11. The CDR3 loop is CASSQNTGQGANGYTF. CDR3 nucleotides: TGCGCCAGCAGCCAAAACACAGGACAGGGGGCGAATGGCTACACCTTC.

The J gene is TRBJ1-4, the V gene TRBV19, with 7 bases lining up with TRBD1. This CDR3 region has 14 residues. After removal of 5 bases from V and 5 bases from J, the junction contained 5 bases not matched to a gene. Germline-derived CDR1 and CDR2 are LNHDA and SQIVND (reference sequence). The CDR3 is CASSVTGLNEKLFF. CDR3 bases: TGTGCCAGTAGTGTGACAGGGTTAAATGAAAAACTGTTTTTT. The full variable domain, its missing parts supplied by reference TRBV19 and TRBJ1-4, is DGGITQSPKYLFRKEGQNVTLSCEQNLNHDAMYWYRQDPGQGLRLIYYSQIVNDFQKGDIAEGYSVSREKKESFPLTVTSAQKNPTAFYLCASSVTGLNEKLFFGSGTQLSVL.

Here the CDR3 DNA reads TGTGCCAGTATCCCGACAGGTTTTCCATATGGCTACACCTTC. It yields the protein CASIPTGFPYGYTF. The V and J genes are TRBV19 and TRBJ1-2; D might be TRBD1 (6 bases). The V gene lost 7 bases and the J gene lost 5 bases, with 17 bases spanning the gap. The CDR3 covers 14 residues. Looked up from germline, CDR1 is LNHDA and CDR2 is SQIVND (reference sequence).

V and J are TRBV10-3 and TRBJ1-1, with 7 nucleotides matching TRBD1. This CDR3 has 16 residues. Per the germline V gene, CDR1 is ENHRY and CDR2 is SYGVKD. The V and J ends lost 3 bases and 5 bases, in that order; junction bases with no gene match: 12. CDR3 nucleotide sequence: TGTGCCATCAGTGATATCCGGACAGGAGGTTCTACTGAAGCTTTCTTT. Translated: CAISDIRTGGSTEAFF.

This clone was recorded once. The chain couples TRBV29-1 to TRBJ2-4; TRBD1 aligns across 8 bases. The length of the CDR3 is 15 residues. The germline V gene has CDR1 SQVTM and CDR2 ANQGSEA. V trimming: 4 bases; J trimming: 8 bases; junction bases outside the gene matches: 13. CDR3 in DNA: TGCAGCGTTGTGGACCTTGACAGGGGTATGGACATTCAGTACTTC. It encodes CSVVDLDRGMDIQYF.

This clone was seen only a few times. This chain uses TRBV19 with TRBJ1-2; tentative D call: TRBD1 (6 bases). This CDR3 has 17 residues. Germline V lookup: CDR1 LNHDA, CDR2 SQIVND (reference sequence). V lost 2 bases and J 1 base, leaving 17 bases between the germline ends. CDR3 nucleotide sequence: TGTGCCAGTAGTATACTGGCGACAGGCGTCTTTAACTATGGCTACACCTTC. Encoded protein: CASSILATGVFNYGYTF.

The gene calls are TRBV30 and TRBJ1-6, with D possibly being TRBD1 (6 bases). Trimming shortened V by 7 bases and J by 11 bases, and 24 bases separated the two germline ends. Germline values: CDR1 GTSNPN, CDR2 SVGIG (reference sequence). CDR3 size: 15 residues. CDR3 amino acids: CAFPSGPGGAAPLHF. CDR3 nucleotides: TGTGCCTTCCCAAGCGGACCCGGGGGCGCGGCACCCCTCCACTTT.

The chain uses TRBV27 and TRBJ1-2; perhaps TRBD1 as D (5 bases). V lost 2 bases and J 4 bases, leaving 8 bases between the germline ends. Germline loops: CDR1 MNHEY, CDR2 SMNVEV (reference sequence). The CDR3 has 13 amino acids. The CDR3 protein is CASSLGTLYGYTF. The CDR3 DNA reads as TGTGCCAGCAGTTTAGGGACCCTCTATGGCTACACCTTC.

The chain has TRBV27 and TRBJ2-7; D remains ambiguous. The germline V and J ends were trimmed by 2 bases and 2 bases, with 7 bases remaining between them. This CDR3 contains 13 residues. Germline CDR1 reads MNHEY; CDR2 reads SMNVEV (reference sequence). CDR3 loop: CASSLQATYEQYF. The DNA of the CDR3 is TGTGCCAGCAGTTTACAGGCCACCTACGAGCAGTACTTC.

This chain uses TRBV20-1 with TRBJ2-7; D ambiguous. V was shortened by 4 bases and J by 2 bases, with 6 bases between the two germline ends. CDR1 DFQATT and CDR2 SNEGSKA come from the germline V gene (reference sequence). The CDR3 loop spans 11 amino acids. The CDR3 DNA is TGCAGTGCTACAGGTCCCTACGAGCAGTACTTC. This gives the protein CSATGPYEQYF.

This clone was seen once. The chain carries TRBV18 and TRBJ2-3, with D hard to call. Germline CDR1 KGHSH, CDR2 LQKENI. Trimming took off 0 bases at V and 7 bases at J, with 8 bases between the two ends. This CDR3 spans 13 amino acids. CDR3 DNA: TGTGCCAGCTCACCACCGGGCGCGAATACGCAGTATTTT. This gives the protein CASSPPGANTQYF.

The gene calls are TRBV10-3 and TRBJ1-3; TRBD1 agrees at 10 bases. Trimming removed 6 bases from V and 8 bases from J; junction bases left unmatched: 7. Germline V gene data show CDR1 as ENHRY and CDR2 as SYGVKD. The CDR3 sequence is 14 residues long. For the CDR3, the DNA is TGTGCCATCAGCCGGGGACAGGGGATAGACACCATATATTTT. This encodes CAISRGQGIDTIYF.

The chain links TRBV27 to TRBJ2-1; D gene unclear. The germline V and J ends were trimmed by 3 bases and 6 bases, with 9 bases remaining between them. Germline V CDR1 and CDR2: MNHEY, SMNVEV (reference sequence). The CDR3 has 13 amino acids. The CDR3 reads CASSFVGPNEQFF. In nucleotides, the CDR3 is TGTGCCAGCAGTTTCGTCGGACCCAATGAGCAGTTCTTC.

DNA for the CDR3: TGTGCCAGCAGTTCTCTCGGGGGCGTCCAAGAGACCCAGTACTTC. Encoded protein: CASSSLGGVQETQYF. The V gene is TRBV6-5, the J gene TRBJ2-5; D might be TRBD1 or TRBD2, each matching 6 bases. The CDR3 length is 15 residues. Germline V CDR1 and CDR2: MNHEY, SVGAGI. Trimming removed 4 bases from V and 1 base from J, with 13 bases in between.

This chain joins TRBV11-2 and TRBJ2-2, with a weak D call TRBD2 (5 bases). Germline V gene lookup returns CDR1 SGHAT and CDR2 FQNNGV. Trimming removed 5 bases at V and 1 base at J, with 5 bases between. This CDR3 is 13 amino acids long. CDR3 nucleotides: TGTGCCAGCAGCCGGGGGAACACCGGGGAGCTGTTTTTT. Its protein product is CASSRGNTGELFF.

CDR3 protein: CASSPPTTDTQYF. CDR3 coding DNA: TGTGCCAGCTCACCACCGACGACAGATACGCAGTATTTT. V is TRBV18 and J is TRBJ2-3, with no clear D. The ends were cut back, 0 bases at V and 3 bases at J, with 4 bases in the middle. The CDR3 is 13 residues long. The V gene's germline CDR1 is KGHSH and CDR2 LQKENI.

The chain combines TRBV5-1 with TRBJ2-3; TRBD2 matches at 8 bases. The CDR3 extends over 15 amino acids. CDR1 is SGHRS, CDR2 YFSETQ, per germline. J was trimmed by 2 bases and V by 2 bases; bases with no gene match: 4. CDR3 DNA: TGCGCCAGCAGCTTTAGCGGGGCAACCACAGATACGCAGTATTTT. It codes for CASSFSGATTDTQYF. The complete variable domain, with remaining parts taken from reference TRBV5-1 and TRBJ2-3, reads KAGVTQTPRYLIKTRGQQVTLSCSPISGHRSVSWYQQTPGQGLQFLFEYFSETQRNKGNFPGRFSGRQFSNSRSEMNVSTLELGDSALYLCASSFSGATTDTQYFGPGTRLTVL.

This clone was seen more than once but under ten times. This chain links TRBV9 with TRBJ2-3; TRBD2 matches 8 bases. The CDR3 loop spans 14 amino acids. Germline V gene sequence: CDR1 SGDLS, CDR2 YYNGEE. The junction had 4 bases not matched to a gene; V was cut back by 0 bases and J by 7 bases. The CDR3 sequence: CASSVAGTSNTQYF. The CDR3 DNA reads TGTGCCAGCAGCGTAGCTGGGACTAGTAATACGCAGTATTTT.

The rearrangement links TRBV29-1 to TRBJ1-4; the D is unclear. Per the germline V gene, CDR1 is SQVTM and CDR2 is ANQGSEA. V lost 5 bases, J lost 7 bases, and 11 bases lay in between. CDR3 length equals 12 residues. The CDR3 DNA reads TGCAGCGTTCAGGCGACAACTGAAAAACTGTTTTTT. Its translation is CSVQATTEKLFF.

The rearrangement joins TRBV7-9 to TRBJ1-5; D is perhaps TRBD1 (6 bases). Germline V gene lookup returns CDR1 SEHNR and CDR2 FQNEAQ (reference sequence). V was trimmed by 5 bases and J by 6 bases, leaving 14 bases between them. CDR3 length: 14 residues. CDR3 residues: CASSLDSTAQPQHF. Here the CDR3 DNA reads TGTGCCAGCAGCCTGGACAGCACGGCTCAGCCCCAGCATTTT.